This TCR beta chain was captured in a study of T cells after yellow fever vaccination. Study as a whole: Four memory subsets, EM, EMRA, CM and Tscm, were sorted by CD3, CD45RA, CCR7, CD95.

Study-level points and caveats: A large majority of primary-vaccination clones showed up again after the booster (roughly 96% CD4, 75% to 90% CD8). Weaker overall was a secondary response that nonetheless peaked faster, on day 5 versus 15.

Germline V gene sequence: CDR1 DFQATT, CDR2 SNEGSKA (reference sequence). With 0 bases removed from V and 7 bases from J, the gap between germline ends came to 19 bases. This CDR3 comprises 17 residues. This clonotype has at least ten counts. The 5'RACE template-switching step produced TCR cDNA and added a universal primer site and UMIs. Via MiXCR, TCRdb re-called the 5' RACE reads, giving one row per CDR3 protein. This table holds under 40,000 distinct CDR3 sequences, less than 8.5% found once. The source material was PBMCs, either bulk or a sorted T-cell subset (CD4+, CD8+, memory, or dextramer-sorted; not recorded which), sampled on the day of the first yellow fever vaccination. The rearrangement uses TRBV20-1 and TRBJ1-6, with D uncertain. This receptor was identified in a young man who received the YFV17D yellow fever vaccine. The DNA for the CDR3 is TGCAGTGCTAGAGATCATTGGAGAGGGTTATGGAATTCACCCCTCCACTTT. This codes for CSARDHWRGLWNSPLHF.